This T cell receptor (beta chain) comes out of a study of blood T cell repertoires in COVID-19. As for the study in general: T cells, B-cell-depleted T cells, or PBMCs supplied cDNA or gDNA.

Methods used by the authors: By means of reference gene primer amplification, nucleated cell counts were estimated. TCRdb keeps only in-frame clones here, not all; method: immunoSEQ multiplex PCR. Clonal size and the V and J genes are those of that table, whereas D and trimming came from the DNA. The sample carries some 240,000 clones, 80% to 85% recorded once. The CDR3 covers 10 residues. CDR1 and CDR2 from the germline V gene are SQVTM and ANQGSEA. Between the trimmed V and J ends, which lost 4 bases and 4 bases, there was a span of 4 bases. With regard to this clone: The sample has other DNA sequences that encode this CDR3 too.

Those who participated ranged in age from roughly 18 to 90 years and resided in approximately 23 US areas. Cohorts were assigned according to the clinical history that participants reported. The receptor comes from a man in his fifties or sixties who had recovered from COVID-19. The chain carries TRBV29-1 and TRBJ2-5; no clear D gene. The sequencing sample was made of PBMCs or T cells enriched from blood (not recorded which). CDR3 sequence reads: CSVAGETQYF. The CDR3 coding sequence is TGCAGCGTTGCCGGAGAGACCCAGTACTTC.